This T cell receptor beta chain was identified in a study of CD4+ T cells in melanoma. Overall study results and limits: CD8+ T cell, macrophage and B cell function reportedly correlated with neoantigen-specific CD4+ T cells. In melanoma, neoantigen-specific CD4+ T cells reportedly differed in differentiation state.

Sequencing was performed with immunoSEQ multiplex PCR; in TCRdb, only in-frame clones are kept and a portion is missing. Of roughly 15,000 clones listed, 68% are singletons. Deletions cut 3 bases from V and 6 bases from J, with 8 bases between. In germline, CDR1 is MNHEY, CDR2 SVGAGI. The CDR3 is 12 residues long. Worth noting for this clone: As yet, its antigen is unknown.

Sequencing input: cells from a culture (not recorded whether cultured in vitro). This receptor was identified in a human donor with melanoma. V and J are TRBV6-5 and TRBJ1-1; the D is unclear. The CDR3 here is CASSYGRSEAFF. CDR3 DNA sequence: TGTGCCAGCAGTTATGGCAGGTCTGAAGCTTTCTTT.